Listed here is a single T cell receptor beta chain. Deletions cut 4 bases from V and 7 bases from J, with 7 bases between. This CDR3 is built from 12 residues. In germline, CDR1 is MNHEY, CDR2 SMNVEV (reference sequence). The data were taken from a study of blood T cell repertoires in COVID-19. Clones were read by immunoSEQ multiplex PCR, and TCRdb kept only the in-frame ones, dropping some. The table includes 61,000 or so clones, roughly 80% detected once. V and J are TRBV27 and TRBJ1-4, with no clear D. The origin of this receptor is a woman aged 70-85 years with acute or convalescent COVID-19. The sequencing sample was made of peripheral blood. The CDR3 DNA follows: TGTGCCAGCAGTTATAACGGTGAAAAACTGTTTTTT. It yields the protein CASSYNGEKLFF. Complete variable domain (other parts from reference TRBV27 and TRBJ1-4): EAQVTQNPRYLITVTGKKLTVTCSQNMNHEYMSWYRQDPGLGLRQIYYSMNVEVTDKGDVPEGYKVSRKEKRNFPLILESPSPNQTSLYFCASSYNGEKLFFGSGTQLSVL.